One sample yielded the 31 T cell receptor beta chains listed below, sequenced in a study of blood T cells in healthy people across ages. Sample-barcoded 5' priming and a J-beta primer mix drove a second PCR of about 6 to 12 cycles. Via MiXCR, TCRdb re-called the 5' RACE reads, giving one row per CDR3 protein. The table lists hundreds of thousands of distinct CDR3 sequences, over 45% of them singletons, with around a third in the top ten. Material: blood. These receptors were collected from a woman aged 55-75 years in good health.

This clonotype has only a few counts. The chain has TRBV20-1 and TRBJ1-2; 7 bases are a match to TRBD1. This CDR3 spans 13 amino acids. CDR1 and CDR2 (germline): DFQATT, SNEGSKA (reference sequence). The V and J ends lost 3 bases and 4 bases, in that order; junction bases with no gene match: 5. The CDR3, as DNA: TGCAGTGCTAGGGAGGGGGCAGGCTATGGCTACACCTTC. Amino acid sequence: CSAREGAGYGYTF.

The V call is TRBV20-1, the J call TRBJ2-7, with 11 positions matching TRBD2. The CDR3 length is 16 residues. From germline, CDR1 is DFQATT and CDR2 SNEGSKA (reference sequence). With V trimmed by 5 bases and J by 2 bases, 11 bases remained unmatched. The CDR3 reads CSAQGLADLSTYEQYF. The DNA for the CDR3 is TGCAGTGCTCAGGGACTAGCGGACTTATCTACCTACGAGCAGTACTTC.

This chain uses TRBV7-9 with TRBJ2-3, with 11 bases aligning to TRBD2. There are 15 residues in the CDR3. V was clipped by 5 bases and J by 3 bases; unmatched bases: 4. Per germline, CDR1 SEHNR and CDR2 FQNEAQ (reference sequence). CDR3 sequence: CASSPSGRQTDTQYF. Written as DNA, the CDR3 is TGTGCCAGCAGCCCTAGCGGGAGGCAAACAGATACGCAGTATTTT.

This clonotype showed up just once. This rearrangement joins TRBV20-1 to TRBJ1-5; D call uncertain. Germline CDR1 is DFQATT and CDR2 is SNEGSKA (reference sequence). This CDR3 is built from 13 residues. V shed 5 bases and J shed 0 bases, with 8 bases lying between them. CDR3 bases: TGCAGTGCTGGAGCTGATAGCAATCAGCCCCAGCATTTT. Translated, it gives CSAGADSNQPQHF.

DNA for the CDR3: TGTGCCACCAGCATGACAGGGGGGGAAGATACGCAGTATTTT. Its translation: CATSMTGGEDTQYF. The chain combines TRBV24-1 with TRBJ2-3; TRBD1 aligns across 9 bases. The CDR3 has 14 amino acids. Germline V gives CDR1 KGHDR, CDR2 SFDVKD. V trimming: 7 bases; J trimming: 5 bases; junction bases outside the gene matches: 6.

V is TRBV18 and J is TRBJ2-7; no clear D gene. Germline V lookup: CDR1 KGHSH, CDR2 LQKENI. This CDR3 contains 14 residues. Trimming took off 4 bases at V and 2 bases at J, with 12 bases between the two ends. The CDR3 spells CASSLSGPPYEQYF. The CDR3 DNA reads as TGTGCCAGCTCACTGTCCGGGCCCCCCTACGAGCAGTACTTC. Full variable domain (rest looked up from reference TRBV18 and TRBJ2-7): NAGVMQNPRHLVRRRGQEARLRCSPMKGHSHVYWYRQLPEEGLKFMVYLQKENIIDESGMPKERFSAEFPKEGPSILRIQQVVRGDSAAYFCASSLSGPPYEQYFGPGTRLTVT.

The chain employs TRBV6-6 and TRBJ2-7; 10 bases line up with TRBD1. The CDR3 loop spans 15 amino acids. In germline, CDR1 is MNHNY, CDR2 SVGAGI (reference sequence). V lost 5 bases, J lost 4 bases, and 8 bases stayed unmatched. CDR3 sequence reads: CASSRPGQGIYEQYF. CDR3 DNA sequence: TGTGCCAGCAGTCGCCCGGGACAGGGGATTTACGAGCAGTACTTC.

The rearrangement joins TRBV5-1 to TRBJ2-5; 7 positions match TRBD2. The J call may not be correct, given that the DNA end is closer to TRBJ2-7. Looked up from germline, CDR1 is SGHRS and CDR2 is YFSETQ. CDR3 length equals 14 residues. In DNA, the CDR3 is TGCGCCAGCAGGCCCGCCAGCGGGACCGACGAGCAGTACTTC. Residues: CASRPASGTDEQYF.

The CDR3: CASSLMPGGADTQYF. CDR3 DNA sequence: TGTGCCAGCAGCTTAATGCCCGGGGGCGCAGATACGCAGTATTTT. The chain joins TRBV7-3 to TRBJ2-3; D is perhaps TRBD1 or TRBD2 (6 bases each). This CDR3 comprises 15 residues. The V gene's germline CDR1 is SGHTA and CDR2 FQGTGA. V lost 1 base and J lost 4, with 12 bases in between.

The chain joins TRBV9 to TRBJ2-1; 9 nucleotides line up with TRBD2. Germline V gene lookup returns CDR1 SGDLS and CDR2 YYNGEE. V trimming: 5 bases; J trimming: 10 bases; junction bases outside the gene matches: 22. The CDR3 has 18 amino acids. The CDR3 DNA sequence: TGTGCCAGCAGGGCCCTTAGCGGGAGAAGCCCATTAATCGGGGAGCAGTTCTTC. Translation: CASRALSGRSPLIGEQFF. The full variable domain, in which reference TRBV9 and TRBJ2-1 provide the parts outside the CDR3, is DSGVTQTPKHLITATGQRVTLRCSPRSGDLSVYWYQQSLDQGLQFLIQYYNGEERAKGNILERFSAQQFPDLHSELNLSSLELGDSALYFCASRALSGRSPLIGEQFFGPGTRLTVL.

This chain links TRBV2 with TRBJ2-7; a weak D match, TRBD2 (5 bases). Germline assignment: CDR1 SNHLY and CDR2 FYNNEI. The CDR3 length is 13 residues. Trimming removed 6 bases at V and 3 bases at J, with 12 bases between. In DNA form, the CDR3 reads TGTGCCAGCAGGCCAAGGAGCGGCTACGAGCAGTACTTC. Protein sequence: CASRPRSGYEQYF.

V usage is TRBV7-3 and J usage is TRBJ2-1, with 11 bases aligning to TRBD2. V lost 3 bases to trimming and J lost 2 bases; unmatched junction nucleotides: 3. The CDR3 extends over 16 amino acids. The germline V gene encodes CDR1 SGHTA and CDR2 FQGTGA. CDR3 residues: CASSFRTSGPYNEQFF. CDR3 bases: TGTGCCAGCAGCTTTAGGACTAGCGGGCCCTACAATGAGCAGTTCTTC.

The V gene is TRBV7-9, the J gene TRBJ1-5; D uncertain. Looked up from germline, CDR1 is SEHNR and CDR2 is FQNEAQ (reference sequence). The CDR3 totals 15 residues. V was trimmed by 6 bases and J by 10 bases, leaving 22 bases between them. CDR3 sequence (DNA): TGTGCCAGCAGTTCCGACTTGGACCCAAATCTACCCCAGCATTTT. Its translation is CASSSDLDPNLPQHF.

V usage is TRBV7-2 and J usage is TRBJ1-6; TRBD1 matches at 7 bases. Germline assignment: CDR1 SGHTA and CDR2 FQGNSA. V lost 5 bases, J lost 5 bases, and 3 bases stayed unmatched. The CDR3 is made up of 14 amino acids. The CDR3 loop reads CASSRDSNNSPLHF. The CDR3 DNA follows: TGTGCCAGCAGCCGGGACAGCAATAATTCACCCCTCCACTTT.

The V and J genes are TRBV7-2 and TRBJ2-7; weak D call: TRBD1 (6 bases). The V end lost 5 bases, the J end lost 2 bases, and 16 bases lay between the germline ends. Per germline, CDR1 SGHTA and CDR2 FQGNSA. This CDR3 has 15 residues. Here the CDR3 DNA reads TGTGCCAGCAGCAAAGGACCTCGGGACACCTACGAGCAGTACTTC. Its translation is CASSKGPRDTYEQYF.

This clonotype has just one count. The chain joins TRBV3-1 to TRBJ2-3; D perhaps matches TRBD2 (5 bases). CDR3 length: 16 amino acids. Germline V lookup: CDR1 LGHDT, CDR2 YNNKEL (reference sequence). Deletions cut 0 bases from V and 2 bases from J, with 12 bases between. Here the CDR3 DNA reads TGTGCCAGCAGCCAAGATGGGGAGCCACACACAGATACGCAGTATTTT. Translated, it gives CASSQDGEPHTDTQYF.

The CDR3 protein is CASRYRQGARTEAFF. The CDR3 DNA reads TGTGCCAGCAGGTATAGACAGGGGGCGCGAACTGAAGCTTTCTTT. This chain joins TRBV28 and TRBJ1-1; TRBD1 agrees at 10 bases. CDR1 MDHEN and CDR2 SYDVKM come from the germline V gene. This CDR3 contains 15 residues. V gave up 6 bases and J gave up 5 bases; unmatched junction bases: 9.

The chain recombines TRBV20-1 with TRBJ2-1; D perhaps matches TRBD2 (6 bases). V lost 6 bases and J 5 bases, leaving 20 bases between the germline ends. The V gene's germline CDR1 is DFQATT and CDR2 SNEGSKA (reference sequence). The CDR3 has 15 amino acids. The CDR3 bases are TGCAGTGCCCCTAGTCGGGAGTTCCCCAACAATGAGCAGTTCTTC. Translated: CSAPSREFPNNEQFF.

V is TRBV19 and J is TRBJ2-1; TRBD2 matches 7 bases. The J call is in doubt because the DNA end fits TRBJ2-7 better. The germline V gene encodes CDR1 LNHDA and CDR2 SQIVND (reference sequence). The length of the CDR3 is 14 residues. This CDR3 is CASKAGDRYNEQYF. In DNA form, the CDR3 reads TGTGCCAGTAAGGCGGGAGATAGATACAATGAGCAGTACTTC.

The chain uses TRBV14 and TRBJ1-2, with D unclear. Trimming left V 1 base short and J 5 bases short, with 5 bases between. Germline lookup yields CDR1 SGHDN and CDR2 FVKESK. The CDR3 runs to 12 residues. As DNA, the CDR3 is TGTGCCAGCAGCCAAGGGTTTTATGGCTACACCTTC. This translates into CASSQGFYGYTF.

The chain uses TRBV18 and TRBJ2-7; a weak D match, TRBD1 (5 bases). Trimming cost V 0 bases and J 2 bases, with 11 bases left between them. The CDR3 totals 15 residues. CDR1 and CDR2 from the germline V gene are KGHSH and LQKENI. The CDR3 nucleotides are TGTGCCAGCTCACCACCAGGGGAACTAACCTACGAGCAGTACTTC. Its protein is CASSPPGELTYEQYF.

The rearrangement uses TRBV7-3 and TRBJ1-1; TRBD1 agrees at 7 bases. Germline values: CDR1 SGHTA, CDR2 FQGTGA. Trimming took 5 bases from V and 8 from J; bases not matched to a gene: 8. The CDR3 covers 13 residues. The CDR3 DNA reads TGTGCCAGCAGCCAACGGCAGGGGGGAGAAGCTTTCTTT. Amino acid sequence: CASSQRQGGEAFF.

V usage is TRBV7-8 and J usage is TRBJ2-7; D is tentatively TRBD1 or TRBD2 (5 bases each). From germline, CDR1 is SGHVS and CDR2 FQNEAQ. The CDR3 totals 12 residues. The V end was cut by 8 bases, the J end by 7 bases, with 15 bases between. CDR3 in amino acids: CASGHPGGEQYF. The CDR3 nucleotides read TGTGCCAGCGGACACCCTGGGGGTGAGCAGTACTTC. Full variable domain (remainder filled in from reference TRBV7-8 and TRBJ2-7): GAGVSQSPRYKVAKRGQDVALRCDPISGHVSLFWYQQALGQGPEFLTYFQNEAQLDKSGLPSDRFFAERPEGSVSTLKIQRTQQEDSAVYLCASGHPGGEQYFGPGTRLTVT.

This clonotype was detected only a few times. V usage is TRBV20-1 and J usage is TRBJ1-1, with 8 nucleotides matching TRBD1. The V gene end was trimmed by 5 bases and the J gene end by 6 bases; junction bases not matched to a gene: 5. The length of the CDR3 is 12 residues. Germline assignment: CDR1 DFQATT and CDR2 SNEGSKA (reference sequence). The CDR3 loop reads CSASGTGSEAFF. In DNA form, the CDR3 reads TGCAGTGCTTCCGGGACAGGCTCTGAAGCTTTCTTT.

V gene TRBV5-6 combines with J gene TRBJ2-3; D gene uncertain. CDR3 length: 14 residues. The V end lost 2 bases, the J end lost 5 bases, and 12 bases lay between the germline ends. CDR1 is SGHDT and CDR2 is YYEEEE in the germline V gene. Here the CDR3 reads CASSFTAWGDTQYF. CDR3 DNA: TGTGCCAGCAGCTTCACAGCCTGGGGAGATACGCAGTATTTT.

This chain uses TRBV6-6 with TRBJ1-2; weak D call: TRBD1 (6 bases). Germline V lookup: CDR1 MNHNY, CDR2 SVGAGI (reference sequence). The V end was cut by 2 bases, the J end by 6 bases, with 16 bases between. The CDR3 runs to 15 residues. The CDR3 is CASSYREGGSNGYTF. CDR3 nucleotides: TGTGCCAGCAGTTACCGTGAGGGGGGGTCTAATGGCTACACCTTC.

The J gene is TRBJ2-7, the V gene TRBV5-1, with D possibly being TRBD2 (5 bases). The closer fit of TRBJ2-5 to the DNA end suggests the J call may be wrong. The CDR3 sequence is 13 residues long. Germline CDR1 is SGHRS and CDR2 is YFSETQ. For the CDR3, the DNA is TGCGCCAGCATCCTCCCCGGGGAAGAGACCCAGTACTTC. This translates into CASILPGEETQYF.

The count of this clonotype is one. This sequence joins TRBV29-1 and TRBJ1-1; D is ambiguous. The germline V gene encodes CDR1 SQVTM and CDR2 ANQGSEA. The CDR3 runs 13 residues. The CDR3 reads CGALDAGRTEAFF. The CDR3 coding sequence is TGCGGCGCCCTTGACGCCGGCCGAACTGAAGCTTTCTTT.

V is TRBV20-1 and J is TRBJ2-5; D might be TRBD1 or TRBD2, each matching 5 bases. V was shortened by 8 bases and J by 2 bases, with 9 bases between the two germline ends. Germline V CDR1 and CDR2: DFQATT, SNEGSKA (reference sequence). This CDR3 has 11 amino acids. In DNA, the CDR3 is TGCAGTCCGGGGCTTCAAGAGACCCAGTACTTC. Protein sequence: CSPGLQETQYF.

J is TRBJ1-3 and V is TRBV20-1, with 9 bases matching TRBD1. The CDR3 covers 15 residues. CDR1 is DFQATT, CDR2 SNEGSKA, per germline (reference sequence). Trimming removed 0 bases from V and 2 bases from J; junction bases left unmatched: 2. As DNA, the CDR3 is TGCAGTGCTAGAGAAAACAGGGGGCCTGGAAACACCATATATTTT. Amino acids: CSARENRGPGNTIYF.

CDR3 sequence reads: CASSLAGTGRNKNIQYF. CDR3 nucleotide sequence: TGTGCCAGCAGCTTAGCCGGAACGGGACGGAACAAAAACATTCAGTACTTC. The chain joins TRBV7-2 to TRBJ2-4; D may correspond to TRBD1 or TRBD2 (5 bases each). Deletions cut 0 bases from V and 3 bases from J, with 15 bases between. The CDR3 is made up of 17 amino acids. Germline V lookup: CDR1 SGHTA, CDR2 FQGNSA.